This TCR beta chain derives from a study of T cell responses to AZD1222 COVID-19 vaccine. Clones were sequenced by immunoSEQ multiplex PCR, and TCRdb holds only the in-frame ones, with some missing. The sample consists of about 140,000 clones, about 94% of them appearing once. V lost 6 bases and J lost 4, with 24 bases in between. This CDR3 is 17 amino acids long. Germline CDR1 LGHNT, CDR2 FRNRAP. This specimen was peripheral blood, taken 28 days after the second AZD1222 dose. V gene TRBV12-5 combines with J gene TRBJ2-5; D remains unclear. This clonotype was sampled from an adult who received the AZD1222 COVID-19 vaccine. The CDR3 loop reads CASGAPPLLDGLETQYF. The CDR3 DNA reads as TGTGCTAGTGGCGCTCCCCCACTCCTCGACGGCCTAGAGACCCAGTACTTC.